This is a list of T cell receptor beta chains from one sample in a study of OX40 agonist ivuxolimab in advanced cancers. Profiling relied on immunoSEQ multiplex PCR, and the TCRdb table lists in-frame clones only, not all of them. There are 45,000 to 65,000 clones in the sample; over 70% occur only once, and around 1.8% lies in the top ten. Sequenced material: CD4+ or CD8+ T cells sorted from blood, taken in a trial of the OX40 agonist ivuxolimab. The receptor source for this set is an adult with an advanced solid tumor such as melanoma, head and neck, liver or kidney cancer. Each CDR3 is given with its conserved first and last residue. D genes are given only for firm matches. Clone size is shown for a subset of rows, as once, few, many or a class of expanded clone.

abundance: -
d_gene: TRBD1
v_gene: TRBV28
j_gene: TRBJ2-2
CDR3nt: TGTGCCAGCATTCGGACAGGGTCGGTAGGTCCCGGGGAGCTGTTTTTT
CDR3aa: CASIRTGSVGPGELFF

abundance: -
d_gene: TRBD2
v_gene: TRBV12-5
j_gene: TRBJ2-3
CDR3nt: TGTGCTAGTGGGCGGACTAGCGGGGGGAACACAGATACGCAGTATTTT
CDR3aa: CASGRTSGGNTDTQYF

abundance: -
d_gene: -
v_gene: TRBV6-5
j_gene: TRBJ1-5
CDR3nt: TGTGCCAGCAGTTACTCGACCAGCAATCAGCCCCAGCATTTT
CDR3aa: CASSYSTSNQPQHF

abundance: -
d_gene: TRBD1
v_gene: TRBV7-9
j_gene: TRBJ2-3
CDR3nt: TGTGCCAGCAGCCCTAGGGGGCCAGATACGCAGTATTTT
CDR3aa: CASSPRGPDTQYF

abundance: -
d_gene: -
v_gene: TRBV5-6
j_gene: TRBJ1-2
CDR3nt: TGTGCCAGCAGCCGCGGCCGCAGCTGGGGCTACACCTTC
CDR3aa: CASSRGRSWGYTF

abundance: -
d_gene: TRBD2
v_gene: TRBV7-6
j_gene: TRBJ2-2
CDR3nt: TGTGCCAGCAGCCTTCTCGTGGCTAGCGGGGGGGGCACCGGGGAGCTGTTTTTT
CDR3aa: CASSLLVASGGGTGELFF

abundance: once
d_gene: -
v_gene: TRBV29-1
j_gene: TRBJ2-2
CDR3nt: TGCAGCGTGAATGGAGGGGACAGTTACTCCACCGGGGAGCTGTTTTTT
CDR3aa: CSVNGGDSYSTGELFF

abundance: -
d_gene: TRBD1
v_gene: TRBV18
j_gene: TRBJ1-2
CDR3nt: TGTGCCAGCTCACCTCGACAGGGGGGTAACTATGGCTACACCTTC
CDR3aa: CASSPRQGGNYGYTF

abundance: -
d_gene: -
v_gene: TRBV7-8
j_gene: TRBJ2-7
CDR3nt: TGTGCCAGCAGCAGAGTCGGATACGAGCAGTACTTC
CDR3aa: CASSRVGYEQYF

abundance: -
d_gene: -
v_gene: TRBV19
j_gene: TRBJ1-4
CDR3nt: TGTGCCAGTAGTATGGGGAAGTGGCAGGAAAAACTGTTTTTT
CDR3aa: CASSMGKWQEKLFF

abundance: once
d_gene: -
v_gene: TRBV5-1
j_gene: TRBJ2-7
CDR3nt: TGCGCCAGCATGCCAAACAGGGAAAAGGGCGCCTACGAGCAGTACTTC
CDR3aa: CASMPNREKGAYEQYF

abundance: -
d_gene: -
v_gene: TRBV7-8
j_gene: TRBJ1-3
CDR3nt: TGTGCCAGCAGCCCGAACAGGGCTGGAAACACCATATATTTT
CDR3aa: CASSPNRAGNTIYF

abundance: few
d_gene: -
v_gene: TRBV7-2
j_gene: TRBJ1-1
CDR3nt: TGTGCCAGCAGCTTAATTCCGCCAGTAATAACGAACACTGAAGCTTTCTTT
CDR3aa: CASSLIPPVITNTEAFF

abundance: -
d_gene: -
v_gene: TRBV2
j_gene: TRBJ1-6
CDR3nt: TGTGCCAGCAGTGAGAGACGGGATAATTCACCCCTCCACTTT
CDR3aa: CASSERRDNSPLHF

abundance: -
d_gene: -
v_gene: TRBV6-5
j_gene: TRBJ1-6
CDR3nt: TGTGCCAGCAGGGGGACTCTCGGATATTCACCCCTCCACTTT
CDR3aa: CASRGTLGYSPLHF

abundance: -
d_gene: TRBD1
v_gene: TRBV6-5
j_gene: TRBJ2-7
CDR3nt: TGTGCCAGCAGGCCGGACAGGGCCAATTATGAGCAGTACTTC
CDR3aa: CASRPDRANYEQYF

abundance: once
d_gene: -
v_gene: TRBV5-1
j_gene: TRBJ1-6
CDR3nt: TGCGCCAGCACCAAAGGGACGGGTAATTCACCCCTCCACTTT
CDR3aa: CASTKGTGNSPLHF

abundance: -
d_gene: -
v_gene: TRBV29-1
j_gene: TRBJ2-5
CDR3nt: TGCAGCGTCCGCCAAGAGACCCAGTACTTC
CDR3aa: CSVRQETQYF

abundance: once
d_gene: TRBD1
v_gene: TRBV11-2
j_gene: TRBJ1-1
CDR3nt: TGTGCCAGCAGCTTCGGGACAGGGAGCACTGAAGCTTTCTTT
CDR3aa: CASSFGTGSTEAFF

abundance: -
d_gene: -
v_gene: TRBV29-1
j_gene: TRBJ1-1
CDR3nt: TGCAGCTCTGGAGGGACCATGAACACTGAAGCTTTCTTT
CDR3aa: CSSGGTMNTEAFF